The count of the clone carrying this T cell receptor beta chain is one. The sample is drawn from a study of radiotherapy plus CTLA-4 blockade in lung cancer. Repertoires were generated with immunoSEQ multiplex PCR, while TCRdb's copy carries only in-frame clones and drops some. This table has roughly 15,000 clones, approximately 76% appearing once. CDR1 and CDR2 (germline): SGHTA, FQGNSA. The V and J ends lost 5 bases and 4 bases respectively, with 11 bases between them. This CDR3 contains 13 residues. Sequenced material: peripheral blood, taken from a patient treated with radiotherapy plus ipilimumab. The V and J genes are TRBV7-2 and TRBJ1-1; tentative D call: TRBD1 (5 bases). The clonotype was recovered from a human donor with non-small cell lung cancer whose response to radiotherapy plus ipilimumab could not be evaluated. CDR3 region: CASSGGSGTEAFF. In DNA, the CDR3 is TGTGCCAGCAGCGGGGGGTCGGGCACTGAAGCTTTCTTT.